This T cell receptor beta chain was recorded in a study of response to subunit inactivated influenza vaccine (dated by TCRdb to the late 2010s). Describing the broader study: To follow how T cells responded to a trivalent subunit inactivated influenza vaccine, the researchers relied on deep quantitative profiling of the T cell receptor repertoire.

Receptors were amplified or captured by RT-PCR. This sample was sequenced with an Illumina HiSeq 2500. The public reads were quality trimmed at Q25 with fastp and then assembled into clones with MiXCR by TCRdb, keeping productive beta chains. Identical CDR3 protein sequences are pooled into one entry, listed with their most common genes and DNA. The sample table lists around 470,000 distinct CDR3 sequences, roughly 7.9% of them with a count of one. The top ten clones comprise under 15% of the sample. A note on this clonotype: The clone's antigen remains unknown. Qualities for individual bases were not recorded, and no much larger clone is one base off.

What the work shows at the level of the full study, not this receptor alone: The authors proposed that each seasonal influenza vaccination may bring in only a limited number of new T cells.

The receptor comes from a man between 50 and 70 years old who received an inactivated influenza vaccine. Donor details come from another sample of the same person, matched by shared clones. The sample here was PBMCs from blood, taken less than 25 months after vaccination.

The CDR3: CSARDSGPTSYYNSPLHF. The DNA sequence reads TGCAGTGCTAGAGACTCTGGGCCGACGTCCTACTATAATTCACCCCTCCACTTT. This receptor chain uses TRBV20-1 and TRBJ1-6, with the D gene not confidently named. According to the germline V gene (reference sequence), CDR1 reads DFQATT and CDR2 reads SNEGSKA. The CDR3 covers 18 residues, taking in both the cysteine and the phenylalanine. Only the CDR3 region is kept as DNA, spanning 54 bases read in frame from base 1. At the junction V is shortened by 0 bases and J by 3 bases, with 18 bases in between.